Shown below are 22 T cell receptor beta chains from a single sample sequenced in a study of cytomegalovirus exposure and HLA in healthy donors. The PCR employed 60 Vbeta primers together with 13 Jbeta primers. Some clones are missing from TCRdb's copy, which holds only in-frame ones; the method was immunoSEQ multiplex PCR. This table holds more than 85,000 clones, around 76% found once. Source material: PBMCs. These receptors came from a woman aged 50 to 60 in good health and CMV-seropositive.

Turning to this clone: One end of the junction varies from germline; a read error may be responsible. The rearrangement joins TRBV14 to TRBJ1-3; 10 nucleotides align to TRBD1. This CDR3 comprises 11 residues. Germline V gene lookup returns CDR1 SGHDN and CDR2 FVKESK. The CDR3 DNA reads as TGTGCCAGCAGCCTCGGGACAGGGGTGCATTTT. This sequence encodes CASSLGTGVHF.

V gene TRBV9 combines with J gene TRBJ2-2; 9 bases agree with TRBD2. The CDR3 is made up of 14 amino acids. Germline trimming cut 3 bases from V and 7 bases from J; bases unmatched to any gene: 4. In germline, CDR1 is SGDLS, CDR2 YYNGEE. The DNA of the CDR3 is TGTGCCAGCAGCGGCGGGGGGGCCTTCGGGGAGCTGTTTTTT. Amino acid sequence: CASSGGGAFGELFF.

The V call is TRBV27, the J call TRBJ2-1; 10 positions match TRBD2. The V gene end was trimmed by 0 bases and the J gene end by 5 bases; junction bases not matched to a gene: 13. Germline V lookup: CDR1 MNHEY, CDR2 SMNVEV (reference sequence). The CDR3 totals 19 residues. For the CDR3, the DNA is TGTGCCAGCAGTTTATCCCCGCCAGGGAGACTAGCGGGCGACAATGAGCAGTTCTTC. Its translation: CASSLSPPGRLAGDNEQFF.

The rearrangement joins TRBV2 to TRBJ2-7; 8 bases match TRBD1. The V gene's germline CDR1 is SNHLY and CDR2 FYNNEI. This CDR3 spans 12 amino acids. Trimming at V came to 7 bases and at J to 9 bases, leaving 8 bases not matched to a gene. The chain's CDR3 is CASKADRERQYF. The CDR3 DNA is TGTGCCAGCAAGGCGGACAGGGAGCGGCAGTACTTC.

The chain recombines TRBV19 with TRBJ1-5, with a tentative D call TRBD1 (6 bases). V lost 3 bases and J 7 bases, leaving 19 bases between the germline ends. Per germline, CDR1 LNHDA and CDR2 SQIVND (reference sequence). The CDR3 extends over 16 amino acids. Here the CDR3 reads CASSMGQGFQGQPQHF. The CDR3 DNA reads TGTGCCAGTAGTATGGGGCAGGGGTTCCAGGGCCAGCCCCAGCATTTT.

The rearrangement joins TRBV5-1 to TRBJ1-2; maybe TRBD1 (6 bases). The germline gives CDR1 SGHRS, CDR2 YFSETQ. The CDR3 totals 13 residues. Trimming took 0 bases from V and 8 from J, leaving 11 bases between them. The CDR3: CASSLDRDGGYTF. Here the CDR3 DNA reads TGCGCCAGCAGCTTGGACAGGGATGGCGGCTACACCTTC.

The chain combines TRBV4-1 with TRBJ2-7, with 10 positions matching TRBD1. The CDR3 is made up of 16 amino acids. Germline-derived CDR1 and CDR2 are MGHRA and YSYEKL. J gave up 4 bases and V 0 bases, and 6 bases lay outside the gene matches. The CDR3 is CASSQEGTGVGYEQYF. The CDR3 bases are TGCGCCAGCAGCCAAGAAGGGACAGGGGTCGGATACGAGCAGTACTTC.

The chain recombines TRBV7-9 with TRBJ2-7; TRBD2 matches 11 bases. V gave up 5 bases and J gave up 4 bases; unmatched junction bases: 10. The CDR3 has 16 residues. CDR1 SEHNR and CDR2 FQNEAQ come from the germline V gene (reference sequence). Here the CDR3 reads CASSTEGSGGAYEQYF. In nucleotides, the CDR3 is TGTGCCAGCAGCACCGAGGGTAGCGGGGGGGCTTACGAGCAGTACTTC. Full variable domain (missing parts from reference TRBV7-9 and TRBJ2-7): DTGVSQNPRHKITKRGQNVTFRCDPISEHNRLYWYRQTLGQGPEFLTYFQNEAQLEKSRLLSDRFSAERPKGSFSTLEIQRTEQGDSAMYLCASSTEGSGGAYEQYFGPGTRLTVT.

V usage is TRBV16 and J usage is TRBJ1-5; 9 bases map to TRBD1. This CDR3 is 15 amino acids long. With V trimmed by 6 bases and J by 5 bases, 8 bases remained unmatched. The germline gives CDR1 KGHSY, CDR2 FQNENV. Here the CDR3 DNA reads TGTGCCAGCAGTCCTGGGACAGGGTTTCATCAGCCCCAGCATTTT. Protein product: CASSPGTGFHQPQHF.

The chain carries TRBV4-2 and TRBJ2-1, with 7 positions matching TRBD2. The CDR3 runs to 16 residues. Germline assignment: CDR1 LGHNA and CDR2 YNFKEQ. Unmatched junction bases numbered 2, after V lost 0 bases and J lost 0 bases. The CDR3 sequence is CASSQERGSSYNEQFF. For the CDR3, the DNA is TGTGCCAGCAGCCAAGAGCGGGGGAGCTCCTACAATGAGCAGTTCTTC.

This sequence joins TRBV5-8 and TRBJ1-1, with 8 bases fitting TRBD1. CDR3 length equals 15 residues. Per germline, CDR1 SGHTS and CDR2 YDEGEE. After removal of 0 bases from V and 4 bases from J, the junction contained 5 bases not matched to a gene. As DNA, the CDR3 is TGTGCCAGCAGCTTGGAGACAGGGGCGAGCACTGAAGCTTTCTTT. Residues: CASSLETGASTEAFF. Drawing the rest from reference TRBV5-8 and TRBJ1-1, the complete variable domain is EAGVTQSPTHLIKTRGQQATLRCSPISGHTSVYWYQQALGLGLQFLLWYDEGEERNRGNFPPRFSGRQFPNYSSELNVNALELEDSALYLCASSLETGASTEAFFGQGTRLTVV.

This clone was counted between two and nine times. The chain is built from TRBV7-9 and TRBJ1-3; 10 nucleotides match TRBD1. This CDR3 is built from 13 residues. J lost 8 bases, V lost 5 bases, and 3 bases had no gene match. Germline CDR1 reads SEHNR; CDR2 reads FQNEAQ (reference sequence). The CDR3 coding sequence is TGTGCCAGCAGCGAGGACAGGGGGTACACCATATATTTT. Translated, it gives CASSEDRGYTIYF. Variable domain in full (rest from reference TRBV7-9 and TRBJ1-3): DTGVSQNPRHKITKRGQNVTFRCDPISEHNRLYWYRQTLGQGPEFLTYFQNEAQLEKSRLLSDRFSAERPKGSFSTLEIQRTEQGDSAMYLCASSEDRGYTIYFGEGSWLTVV.

The chain joins TRBV6-4 to TRBJ2-1; a weak D match, TRBD2 (6 bases). From germline, CDR1 is MRHNA and CDR2 SNTAGT. Trimming removed 6 bases at V and 6 bases at J, with 15 bases between. The length of the CDR3 is 14 residues. The CDR3 reads CASRRGAGSNEQFF. In DNA, the CDR3 is TGTGCCAGCAGGAGGGGCGCGGGGTCCAATGAGCAGTTCTTC.

This clone was seen just once. The rearrangement joins TRBV7-3 to TRBJ2-1; D gene ambiguous. Deletions cut 5 bases from V and 7 bases from J, with 15 bases between. Per germline, CDR1 SGHTA and CDR2 FQGTGA. The length of the CDR3 is 14 residues. CDR3 sequence (DNA): TGTGCCAGCAGCATTTCCGCTAGTACAAATGAGCAGTTCTTC. Translation: CASSISASTNEQFF.

V is TRBV6-6 and J is TRBJ2-5; TRBD1 matches 10 bases. CDR3 length equals 14 residues. Germline assignment: CDR1 MNHNY and CDR2 SVGAGI (reference sequence). V lost 4 bases and J lost 5; bases outside the gene matches: 4. The DNA of the CDR3 is TGTGCCAGCAGTTTCGACAGGGGGCGGGAGACCCAGTACTTC. This sequence encodes CASSFDRGRETQYF.

The gene calls are TRBV6-5 and TRBJ1-2, with D perhaps matching TRBD1 (5 bases). The germline V and J ends were trimmed by 3 bases and 10 bases, with 18 bases remaining between them. Germline V CDR1 and CDR2: MNHEY, SVGAGI. This CDR3 is built from 14 residues. Here the CDR3 DNA reads TGTGCCAGCAGTTATAATAAAGTAACAGGAGACTACACCTTC. Its protein is CASSYNKVTGDYTF.

With respect to this clone: The sample has other DNA sequences that encode this CDR3 too. V gene TRBV10-3 combines with J gene TRBJ1-4; D is ambiguous. This CDR3 has 13 residues. V was clipped by 0 bases and J by 7 bases, with 6 bases between them. Germline loops: CDR1 ENHRY, CDR2 SYGVKD. CDR3 amino acids: CAISESGGEKLFF. CDR3 nucleotide sequence: TGTGCCATCAGTGAGTCGGGAGGTGAAAAACTGTTTTTT.

There are a few counts of this clone. The V call is TRBV5-1, the J call TRBJ1-2; no clear D gene. The V end was cut by 0 bases, the J end by 4 bases, with 7 bases between. The CDR3 runs 13 residues. CDR1 is SGHRS, CDR2 YFSETQ, per germline. The CDR3 region has the DNA TGCGCCAGCAGCTTGGACGGGATCTATGGCTACACCTTC. This codes for CASSLDGIYGYTF.

The count of this clone is one. The rearrangement uses TRBV29-1 and TRBJ2-7; no clear D gene. Trimming stripped 3 bases from V and 0 bases from J, with 9 bases between. The germline V gene has CDR1 SQVTM and CDR2 ANQGSEA. This CDR3 is built from 13 residues. The chain's CDR3 is CSVDGQASYEQYF. DNA of the CDR3: TGCAGCGTTGATGGTCAGGCCTCCTACGAGCAGTACTTC.

This CDR3 is CASPPPTGGYGYTF. DNA for the CDR3: TGTGCCTCACCCCCGCCGACAGGTGGCTATGGCTACACCTTC. The gene calls are TRBV30 and TRBJ1-2; TRBD1 is a possible D gene (6 bases). This CDR3 has 14 amino acids. Trimming pared 7 bases from V and 4 bases from J, leaving 19 bases between. Per the germline V gene, CDR1 is GTSNPN and CDR2 is SVGIG (reference sequence).

This sequence joins TRBV7-9 and TRBJ1-6, with D possibly TRBD1 on 6 matching bases. CDR1 is SEHNR and CDR2 is FQNEAQ in the germline V gene (reference sequence). This CDR3 is 17 amino acids long. The V end was cut by 6 bases, the J end by 0 bases, with 15 bases between. The CDR3 DNA reads as TGTGCCAGCAGTCCCCTGGGGGCTAGCTCCTATAATTCACCCCTCCACTTT. It yields the protein CASSPLGASSYNSPLHF. Full variable domain (remainder filled in from reference TRBV7-9 and TRBJ1-6): DTGVSQNPRHKITKRGQNVTFRCDPISEHNRLYWYRQTLGQGPEFLTYFQNEAQLEKSRLLSDRFSAERPKGSFSTLEIQRTEQGDSAMYLCASSPLGASSYNSPLHFGNGTRLTVT.

V gene TRBV5-1 combines with J gene TRBJ2-3; 10 bases are a match to TRBD2. With V trimmed by 6 bases and J by 4 bases, 11 bases remained unmatched. In germline, CDR1 is SGHRS, CDR2 YFSETQ. The CDR3 extends over 16 amino acids. The CDR3 coding sequence is TGCGCCAGCAACAAGAGGGGGACTAGCGAACCAGATACGCAGTATTTT. It is translated as CASNKRGTSEPDTQYF.